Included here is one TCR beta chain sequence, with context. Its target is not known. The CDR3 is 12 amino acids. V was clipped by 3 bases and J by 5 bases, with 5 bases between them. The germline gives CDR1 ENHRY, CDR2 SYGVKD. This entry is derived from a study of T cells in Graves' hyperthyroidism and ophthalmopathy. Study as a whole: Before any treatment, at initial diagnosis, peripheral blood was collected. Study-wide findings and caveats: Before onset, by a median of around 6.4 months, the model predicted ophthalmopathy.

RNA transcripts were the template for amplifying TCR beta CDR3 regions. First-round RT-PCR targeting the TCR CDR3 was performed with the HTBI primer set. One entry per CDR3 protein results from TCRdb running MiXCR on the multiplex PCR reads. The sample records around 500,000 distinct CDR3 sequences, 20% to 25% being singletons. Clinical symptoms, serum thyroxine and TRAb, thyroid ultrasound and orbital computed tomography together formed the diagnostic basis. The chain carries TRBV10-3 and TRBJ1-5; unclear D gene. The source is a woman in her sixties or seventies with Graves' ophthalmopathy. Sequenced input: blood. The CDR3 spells CAISDRYQPQHF. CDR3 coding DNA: TGTGCCATCAGTGACAGGTATCAGCCCCAGCATTTT.